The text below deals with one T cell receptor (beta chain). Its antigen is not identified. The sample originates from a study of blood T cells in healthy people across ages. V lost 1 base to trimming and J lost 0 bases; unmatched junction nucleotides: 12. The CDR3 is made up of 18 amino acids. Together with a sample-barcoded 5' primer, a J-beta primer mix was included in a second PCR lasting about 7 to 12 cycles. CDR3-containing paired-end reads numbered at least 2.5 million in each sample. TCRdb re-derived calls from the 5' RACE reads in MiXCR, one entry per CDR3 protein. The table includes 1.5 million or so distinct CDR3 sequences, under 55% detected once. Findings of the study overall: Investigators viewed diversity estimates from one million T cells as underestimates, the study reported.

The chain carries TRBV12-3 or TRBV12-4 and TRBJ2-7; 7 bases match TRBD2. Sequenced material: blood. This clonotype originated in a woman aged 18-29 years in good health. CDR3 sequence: CASSLEFTSDDFSYEQYF. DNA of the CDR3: TGTGCCAGCAGTTTAGAATTTACTAGCGACGACTTCTCCTACGAGCAGTACTTC.